This T cell receptor (beta chain) stems from a study of shared clonotypes between healthy human individuals. Study context: Those who served as donors were a couple of women and a few men between the ages of 18 and 49.

Naive CD8 cells comprised CD45RO-negative, CCR7-positively selected cells, excluding terminally differentiated effector memory CD45RA+ cells. Germline V lookup: CDR1 MGHRA, CDR2 YSYEKL. The CDR3 has 17 residues. V was cut by 2 bases and J by 2 bases, with 16 bases left in between. TCRdb's copy holds only in-frame clones and misses some; the assay was immunoSEQ multiplex PCR. The data show about 2.1 million clones, with about 93% seen just once and more than 1.5% held by the top ten. This receptor was taken from a man aged 18 to 29 in good health. Some clones in this sample may be carry-over from other donors' samples. The chain combines TRBV4-1 with TRBJ1-5, with a possible D match to TRBD1 (6 bases). The sample taken for sequencing was naive CD8+ T cells from PBMCs. CDR3 DNA: TGCGCCAGCAGCCAAATCGGGGGGCGGCCCGGCAATCAGCCCCAGCATTTT. Protein sequence: CASSQIGGRPGNQPQHF.